Each of the 18 T cell receptor beta chains below was sequenced from the same sample in a study of STAT3 mutations in large granular lymphocyte leukemia. Study-wide results and limits: In T-cell large granular lymphocyte leukemia, about half of patients showed multiple immunodominant subclonotypes.

These receptors lack a known antigen. The data were produced by immunoSEQ multiplex PCR, yet TCRdb's version contains in-frame clones alone and is incomplete. The sample has around 1,700 clones, more than 85% seen once. Sequencing was carried out using peripheral blood mononuclear cells. These receptor sequences come from a woman aged 40-49 years with T-cell large granular lymphocyte leukemia. Some clones in this sample may be carry-over from other donors' samples.

The chain links TRBV4-1 to TRBJ1-6; TRBD1 aligns across 7 bases. The CDR3 totals 16 residues. The J segment lost 9 bases and the V segment lost 0 bases, leaving 8 bases of the junction unmatched. CDR1 is MGHRA and CDR2 is YSYEKL in the germline V gene. In DNA form, the CDR3 reads TGCGCCAGCAGCCAAGATTGGGCAGGGGGTGGTTCACCCCTCCACTTT. Amino acid sequence: CASSQDWAGGGSPLHF.

The chain joins TRBV10-3 to TRBJ1-5; D not resolved. Germline-derived CDR1 and CDR2 are ENHRY and SYGVKD. Trimming left V 3 bases short and J 7 bases short, with 7 bases between. The CDR3 runs 12 residues. The CDR3 reads CAISDFGQPQHF. In nucleotides, the CDR3 is TGTGCCATCAGTGATTTCGGGCAGCCCCAGCATTTT.

This chain joins TRBV9 and TRBJ1-2; 7 bases are shared with TRBD1. V gave up 3 bases and J gave up 5 bases; unmatched junction bases: 4. Germline CDR1 is SGDLS and CDR2 is YYNGEE. This CDR3 spans 13 amino acids. The chain's CDR3 is CASSAPGGYGYTF. The CDR3 bases are TGTGCCAGCAGCGCCCCAGGGGGATATGGCTACACCTTC.

This chain connects TRBV27 to TRBJ2-7, with D perhaps matching TRBD2 (6 bases). Per the germline V gene, CDR1 is MNHEY and CDR2 is SMNVEV (reference sequence). CDR3 length: 13 amino acids. V lost 8 bases to trimming and J lost 8 bases, with 19 bases between them. CDR3 in DNA: TGTGCCAGCTCCCTTGGGGTAGCGGAGAAGCAGTACTTC. Encoded protein: CASSLGVAEKQYF.

The rearrangement links TRBV5-1 to TRBJ2-3; D might be TRBD1 or TRBD2, each matching 6 bases. This CDR3 is built from 16 residues. The V end lost 4 bases, the J end lost 0 bases, and 15 bases lay between the germline ends. Germline lookup yields CDR1 SGHRS and CDR2 YFSETQ. CDR3 sequence reads: CASSARGRFSTDTQYF. In nucleotides, the CDR3 is TGCGCCAGCAGCGCCCGGGGGCGTTTTAGCACAGATACGCAGTATTTT.

The chain links TRBV7-9 to TRBJ2-7; D ambiguous. V dropped 2 bases and J dropped 3 bases, with 5 bases sitting between them. Germline V lookup: CDR1 SEHNR, CDR2 FQNEAQ (reference sequence). The length of the CDR3 is 12 residues. CDR3 in DNA: TGTGCCAGCAGCTTAAACAGCTACGAGCAGTACTTC. As protein: CASSLNSYEQYF. The full variable domain, completed using reference TRBV7-9 and TRBJ2-7, is DTGVSQNPRHKITKRGQNVTFRCDPISEHNRLYWYRQTLGQGPEFLTYFQNEAQLEKSRLLSDRFSAERPKGSFSTLEIQRTEQGDSAMYLCASSLNSYEQYFGPGTRLTVT.

The V gene is TRBV27, the J gene TRBJ2-1, with 12 nucleotides matching TRBD2. The germline gives CDR1 MNHEY, CDR2 SMNVEV (reference sequence). V shed 4 bases and J 3 bases; nucleotides not matched to a gene: 4. This CDR3 has 16 amino acids. The CDR3 DNA is TGTGCCAGCAGTTCGGGGACTAGCGGGTACTACAATGAGCAGTTCTTC. Protein: CASSSGTSGYYNEQFF.

This clone has just a few counts. The chain couples TRBV30 to TRBJ1-1; D is undetermined. Germline loops: CDR1 GTSNPN, CDR2 SVGIG (reference sequence). V was clipped by 4 bases and J by 3 bases, with 9 bases between them. The CDR3 runs to 12 residues. DNA of the CDR3: TGTGCCTGGATCCGGGGTTACACTGAAGCTTTCTTT. It specifies CAWIRGYTEAFF.

A few counts support this clone. The V and J genes are TRBV30 and TRBJ1-6, with TRBD1 identical over 8 bases. The junction had 3 bases not matched to a gene; V was cut back by 3 bases and J by 11 bases. The CDR3 spans 12 residues. CDR1 GTSNPN and CDR2 SVGIG come from the germline V gene (reference sequence). CDR3 nucleotides: TGTGCCTGGAGCGAGGGACAGGCACCCCTCCACTTT. Residues: CAWSEGQAPLHF.

The chain joins TRBV6-6 to TRBJ1-2; no firm D call. The CDR3 is 13 amino acids. Germline V gene data show CDR1 as MNHNY and CDR2 as SVGAGI (reference sequence). With 0 bases removed from V and 6 bases from J, the gap between germline ends came to 8 bases. As DNA, the CDR3 is TGTGCCAGCAGTTACTCCCTGGCGGATGGCTACACCTTC. The encoded protein is CASSYSLADGYTF.

This clone was seen a single time. The chain uses TRBV25-1 and TRBJ2-5, with D possibly being TRBD1 (5 bases). The CDR3 has 16 residues. V was shortened by 5 bases and J by 4 bases, with 20 bases between the two germline ends. The germline CDR1 and CDR2 sequences are MGHDK and SYGVNS. In nucleotides, the CDR3 is TGTGCCAGCAGTATAAGTTTCAGGGAAGATGGAGAGACCCAGTACTTC. Translation gives CASSISFREDGETQYF. The full variable domain, in which reference TRBV25-1 and TRBJ2-5 provide the parts outside the CDR3, is EADIYQTPRYLVIGTGKKITLECSQTMGHDKMYWYQQDPGMELHLIHYSYGVNSTEKGDLSSESTVSRIRTEHFPLTLESARPSHTSQYLCASSISFREDGETQYFGPGTRLLVL.

In DNA form, the CDR3 reads TGTGCCAGCACCCGGACAGGGGGCTTGTACGAGCAGTACTTC. This translates into CASTRTGGLYEQYF. The chain recombines TRBV6-5 with TRBJ2-7, with 11 bases lining up with TRBD1. The CDR3 extends over 14 amino acids. Germline CDR1 reads MNHEY; CDR2 reads SVGAGI. The ends lost 7 bases at V and 4 bases at J; junction bases unmatched: 6.

Written as DNA, the CDR3 is TGCGCCAGCAGCTTGGGACTTGCGGCTTTCTTT. Translation: CASSLGLAAFF. The chain joins TRBV5-1 to TRBJ1-1; no reliable D call. V lost 0 bases and J 11 bases, leaving 8 bases between the germline ends. CDR1 and CDR2 (germline): SGHRS, YFSETQ. This CDR3 comprises 11 residues.

The rearrangement links TRBV27 to TRBJ1-2; TRBD1 might be the D (6 bases). The CDR3 extends over 13 amino acids. V was shortened by 4 bases and J by 2 bases, with 8 bases between the two germline ends. Germline-derived CDR1 and CDR2 are MNHEY and SMNVEV (reference sequence). This CDR3 is CASSYGTNYGYTF. DNA for the CDR3: TGTGCCAGCAGTTACGGGACAAACTATGGCTACACCTTC.

The chain combines TRBV5-1 with TRBJ2-7, with 9 nucleotides matching TRBD2. Germline V CDR1 and CDR2: SGHRS, YFSETQ. Trimming took 4 bases from V and 3 from J; bases not matched to a gene: 8. The CDR3 runs 15 residues. The CDR3 DNA sequence: TGCGCCAGCAGCCCGCTAGCGGGATCCCGCTACGAGCAGTACTTC. Translated, it gives CASSPLAGSRYEQYF.

The chain has TRBV5-4 and TRBJ1-1, with TRBD1 as a possible D gene (6 bases). Germline-derived CDR1 and CDR2 are SGHNT and YYREEE (reference sequence). V shed 4 bases and J shed 0 bases, with 22 bases lying between them. The CDR3 has 18 amino acids. The CDR3 DNA reads TGTGCCAGCAGCCGAAGACGAACTGGGACAACGATGAACACTGAAGCTTTCTTT. It is translated as CASSRRRTGTTMNTEAFF.

This clone was detected only once. The V call is TRBV5-6, the J call TRBJ2-7; tentatively, D is TRBD1 (6 bases). Germline assignment: CDR1 SGHDT and CDR2 YYEEEE. Deletions cut 0 bases from V and 2 bases from J, with 12 bases between. The CDR3 contains 15 residues. The DNA for the CDR3 is TGTGCCAGCAGCTTGGCGGGCCGGGACACCTACGAGCAGTACTTC. Encoded protein: CASSLAGRDTYEQYF.

This clone was observed once. The CDR3 DNA is TGTGCCAGCAGCTTTCGGCCGGGGGAAGTGAGGTATGGCTACACCTTC. Protein sequence: CASSFRPGEVRYGYTF. The chain couples TRBV7-2 to TRBJ1-2; tentatively, D is TRBD1 (5 bases). CDR3 size: 16 residues. The germline V gene has CDR1 SGHTA and CDR2 FQGNSA. The V gene lost 3 bases and the J gene lost 5 bases, with 19 bases spanning the gap.